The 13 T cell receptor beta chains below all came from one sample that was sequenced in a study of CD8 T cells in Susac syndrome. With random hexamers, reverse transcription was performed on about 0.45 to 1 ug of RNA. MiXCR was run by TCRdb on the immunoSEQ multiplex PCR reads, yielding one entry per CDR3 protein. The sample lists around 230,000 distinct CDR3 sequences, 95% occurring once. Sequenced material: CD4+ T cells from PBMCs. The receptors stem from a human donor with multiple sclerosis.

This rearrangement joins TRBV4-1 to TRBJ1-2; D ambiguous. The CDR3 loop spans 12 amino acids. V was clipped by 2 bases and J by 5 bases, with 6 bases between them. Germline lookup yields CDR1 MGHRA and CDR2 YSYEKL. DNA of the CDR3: TGCGCCAGCAGCCAAAATTCGTATGGCTACACCTTC. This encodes CASSQNSYGYTF.

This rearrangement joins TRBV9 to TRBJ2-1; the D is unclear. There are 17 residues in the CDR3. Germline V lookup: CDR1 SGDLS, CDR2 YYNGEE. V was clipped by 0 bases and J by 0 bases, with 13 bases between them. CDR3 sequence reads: CASSVGTTTFSYNEQFF. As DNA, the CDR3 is TGTGCCAGCAGCGTAGGGACCACAACATTCTCCTACAATGAGCAGTTCTTC.

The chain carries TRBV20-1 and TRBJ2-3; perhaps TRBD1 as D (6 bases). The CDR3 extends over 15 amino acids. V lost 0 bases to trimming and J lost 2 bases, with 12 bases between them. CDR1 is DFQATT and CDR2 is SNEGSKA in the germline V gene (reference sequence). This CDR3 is CSARDPHRDTDTQYF. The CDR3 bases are TGCAGTGCTAGAGATCCCCACAGGGACACAGATACGCAGTATTTT.

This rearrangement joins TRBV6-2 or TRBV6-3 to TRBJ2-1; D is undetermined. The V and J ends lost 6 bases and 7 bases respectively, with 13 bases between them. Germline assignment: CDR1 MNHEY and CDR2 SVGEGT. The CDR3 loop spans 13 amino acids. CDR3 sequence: CASRAGSLNEQFF. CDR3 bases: TGTGCCAGCAGAGCTGGTAGCCTAAATGAGCAGTTCTTC.

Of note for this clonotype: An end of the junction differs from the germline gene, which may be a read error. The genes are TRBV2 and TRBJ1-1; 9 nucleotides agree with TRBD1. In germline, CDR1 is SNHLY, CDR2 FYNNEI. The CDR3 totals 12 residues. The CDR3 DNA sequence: TGTGCCAGCAACCCGGGACAGGGCACATCCCTCTTT. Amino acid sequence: CASNPGQGTSLF.

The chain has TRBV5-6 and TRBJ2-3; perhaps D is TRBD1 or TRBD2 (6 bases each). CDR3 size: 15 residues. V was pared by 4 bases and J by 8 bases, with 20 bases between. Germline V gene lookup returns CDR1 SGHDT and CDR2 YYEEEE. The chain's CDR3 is CASSGSGGPVSTQYF. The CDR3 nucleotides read TGTGCCAGCAGCGGAAGTGGGGGGCCGGTCAGTACGCAGTATTTT.

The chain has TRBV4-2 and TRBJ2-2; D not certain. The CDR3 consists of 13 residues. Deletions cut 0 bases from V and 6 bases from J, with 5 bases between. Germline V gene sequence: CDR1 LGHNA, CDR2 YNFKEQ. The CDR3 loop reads CASSQEEPGELFF. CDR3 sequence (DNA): TGTGCCAGCAGCCAAGAGGAACCCGGGGAGCTGTTTTTT.

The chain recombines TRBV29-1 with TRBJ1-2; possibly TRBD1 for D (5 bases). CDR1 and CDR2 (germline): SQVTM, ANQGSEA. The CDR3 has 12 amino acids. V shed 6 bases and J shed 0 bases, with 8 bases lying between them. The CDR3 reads CSVGQTNYGYTF. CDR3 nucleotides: TGCAGCGTGGGGCAGACTAACTATGGCTACACCTTC. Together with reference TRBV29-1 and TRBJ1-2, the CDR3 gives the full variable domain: SAVISQKPSRDICQRGTSLTIQCQVDSQVTMMFWYRQQPGQSLTLIATANQGSEATYESGFVIDKFPISRPNLTFSTLTVSNMSPEDSSIYLCSVGQTNYGYTFGSGTRLTVV.

This chain's CDR3 is CSGGQGTEKLFF. The CDR3 DNA follows: TGCAGCGGTGGACAAGGAACTGAAAAACTGTTTTTT. The chain uses TRBV29-1 and TRBJ1-4; D perhaps matches TRBD1 (5 bases). Germline CDR1 is SQVTM and CDR2 is ANQGSEA. The CDR3 runs 12 residues. Trimming pared 7 bases from V and 7 bases from J, leaving 13 bases between.

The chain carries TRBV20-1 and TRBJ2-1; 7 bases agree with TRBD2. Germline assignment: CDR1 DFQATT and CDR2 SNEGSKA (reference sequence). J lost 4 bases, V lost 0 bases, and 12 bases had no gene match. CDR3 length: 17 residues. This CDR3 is CSARDWGGRQSYNEQFF. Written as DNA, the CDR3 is TGCAGTGCTAGAGATTGGGGAGGGCGCCAATCATACAATGAGCAGTTCTTC.

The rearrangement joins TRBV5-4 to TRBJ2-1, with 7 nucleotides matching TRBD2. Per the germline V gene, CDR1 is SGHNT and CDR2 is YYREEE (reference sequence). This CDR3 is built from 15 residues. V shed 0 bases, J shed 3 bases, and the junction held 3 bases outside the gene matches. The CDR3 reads CASSLASGVYNEQFF. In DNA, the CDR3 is TGTGCCAGCAGCTTGGCTAGCGGCGTCTACAATGAGCAGTTCTTC.

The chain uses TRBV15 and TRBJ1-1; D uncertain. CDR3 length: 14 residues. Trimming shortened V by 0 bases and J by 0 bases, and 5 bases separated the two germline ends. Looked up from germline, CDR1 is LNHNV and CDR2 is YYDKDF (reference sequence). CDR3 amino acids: CATSRDTMNTEAFF. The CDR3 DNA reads TGTGCCACCAGCAGAGATACAATGAACACTGAAGCTTTCTTT.

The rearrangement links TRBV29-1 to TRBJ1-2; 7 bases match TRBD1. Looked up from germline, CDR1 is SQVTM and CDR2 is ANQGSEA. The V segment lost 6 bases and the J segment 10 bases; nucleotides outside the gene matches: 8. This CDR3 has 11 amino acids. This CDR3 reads CSVSRDSDYTF. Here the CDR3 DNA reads TGCAGCGTCTCCCGGGACAGTGACTACACCTTC.